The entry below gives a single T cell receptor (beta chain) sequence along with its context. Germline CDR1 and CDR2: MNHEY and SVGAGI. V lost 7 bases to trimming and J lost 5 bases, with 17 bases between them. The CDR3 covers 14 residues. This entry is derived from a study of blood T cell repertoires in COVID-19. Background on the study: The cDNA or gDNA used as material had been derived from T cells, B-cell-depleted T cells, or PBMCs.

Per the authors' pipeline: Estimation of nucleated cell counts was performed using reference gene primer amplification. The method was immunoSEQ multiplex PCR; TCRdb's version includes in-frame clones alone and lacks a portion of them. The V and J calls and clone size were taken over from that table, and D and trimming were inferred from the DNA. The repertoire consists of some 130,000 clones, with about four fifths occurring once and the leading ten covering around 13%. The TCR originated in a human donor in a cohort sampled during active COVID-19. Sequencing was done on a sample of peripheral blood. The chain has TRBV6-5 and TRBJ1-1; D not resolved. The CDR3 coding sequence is TGTGCCAGCACCCAGTCCTCGCCCTGGACTGAAGCTTTCTTT. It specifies CASTQSSPWTEAFF.